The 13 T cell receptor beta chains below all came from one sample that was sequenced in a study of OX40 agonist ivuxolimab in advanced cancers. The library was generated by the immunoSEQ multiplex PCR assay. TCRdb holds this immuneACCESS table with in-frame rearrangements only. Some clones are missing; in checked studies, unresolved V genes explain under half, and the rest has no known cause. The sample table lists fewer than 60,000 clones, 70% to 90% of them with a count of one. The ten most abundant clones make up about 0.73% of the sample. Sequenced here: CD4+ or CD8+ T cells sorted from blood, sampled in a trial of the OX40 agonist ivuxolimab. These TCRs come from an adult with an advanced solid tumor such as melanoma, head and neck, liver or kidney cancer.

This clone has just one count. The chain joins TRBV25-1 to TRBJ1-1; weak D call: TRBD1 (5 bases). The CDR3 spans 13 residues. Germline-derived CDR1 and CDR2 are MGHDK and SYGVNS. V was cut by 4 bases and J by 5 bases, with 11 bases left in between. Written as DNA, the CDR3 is TGTGCCAGCAGTGCTGGGGGGGGTACTGAAGCTTTCTTT. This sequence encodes CASSAGGGTEAFF.

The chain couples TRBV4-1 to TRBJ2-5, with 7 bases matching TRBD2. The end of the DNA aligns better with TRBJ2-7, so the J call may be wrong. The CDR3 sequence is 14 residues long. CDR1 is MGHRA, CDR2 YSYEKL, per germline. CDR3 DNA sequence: TGCGCCAGCAGCCGCGGGGGAGGGGCGTACGAGCAGTACTTC. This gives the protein CASSRGGGAYEQYF.

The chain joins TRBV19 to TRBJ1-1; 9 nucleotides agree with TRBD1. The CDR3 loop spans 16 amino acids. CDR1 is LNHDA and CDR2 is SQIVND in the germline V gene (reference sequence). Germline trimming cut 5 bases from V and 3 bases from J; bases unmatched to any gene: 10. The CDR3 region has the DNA TGTGCCAGTAGTTCAATCGGGACAGGGCAGGACACTGAAGCTTTCTTT. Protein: CASSSIGTGQDTEAFF.

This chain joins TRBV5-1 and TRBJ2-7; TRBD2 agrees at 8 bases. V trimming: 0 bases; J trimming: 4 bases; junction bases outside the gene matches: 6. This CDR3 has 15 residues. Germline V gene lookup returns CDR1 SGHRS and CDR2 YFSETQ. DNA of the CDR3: TGCGCCAGCAGCTTGGGAGCGGGGGCCTCGTACGAGCAGTACTTC. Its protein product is CASSLGAGASYEQYF.

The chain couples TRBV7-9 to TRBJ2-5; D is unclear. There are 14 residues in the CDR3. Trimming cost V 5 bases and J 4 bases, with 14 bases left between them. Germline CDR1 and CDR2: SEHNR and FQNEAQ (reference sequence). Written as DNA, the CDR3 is TGTGCCAGCAGCGCGCTTGGTACGGGAGAGACCCAGTACTTC. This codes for CASSALGTGETQYF. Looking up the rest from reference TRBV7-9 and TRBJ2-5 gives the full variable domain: DTGVSQNPRHKITKRGQNVTFRCDPISEHNRLYWYRQTLGQGPEFLTYFQNEAQLEKSRLLSDRFSAERPKGSFSTLEIQRTEQGDSAMYLCASSALGTGETQYFGPGTRLLVL.

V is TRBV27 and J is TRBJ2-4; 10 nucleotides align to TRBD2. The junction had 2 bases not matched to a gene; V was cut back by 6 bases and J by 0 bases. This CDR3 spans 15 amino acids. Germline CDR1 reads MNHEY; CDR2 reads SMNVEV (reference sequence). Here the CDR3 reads CASRTSGEAKNIQYF. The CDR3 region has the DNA TGTGCCAGCAGAACTAGCGGGGAAGCCAAAAACATTCAGTACTTC.

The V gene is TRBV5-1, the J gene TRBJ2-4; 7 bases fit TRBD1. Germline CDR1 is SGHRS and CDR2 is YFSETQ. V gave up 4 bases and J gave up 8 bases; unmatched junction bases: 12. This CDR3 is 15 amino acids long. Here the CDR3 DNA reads TGCGCCAGCAGCCCCAGTGGGGGACAGCTCGACATTCAGTACTTC. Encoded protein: CASSPSGGQLDIQYF. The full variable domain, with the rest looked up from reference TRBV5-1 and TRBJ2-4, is KAGVTQTPRYLIKTRGQQVTLSCSPISGHRSVSWYQQTPGQGLQFLFEYFSETQRNKGNFPGRFSGRQFSNSRSEMNVSTLELGDSALYLCASSPSGGQLDIQYFGAGTRLSVL.

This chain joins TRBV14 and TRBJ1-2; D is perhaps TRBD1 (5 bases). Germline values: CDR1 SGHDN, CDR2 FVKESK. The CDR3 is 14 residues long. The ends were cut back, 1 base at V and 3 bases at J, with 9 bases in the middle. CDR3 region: CASSQAGGYYGYTF. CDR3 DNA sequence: TGTGCCAGCAGCCAAGCGGGGGGATACTATGGCTACACCTTC. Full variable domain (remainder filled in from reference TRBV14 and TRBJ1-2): EAGVTQFPSHSVIEKGQTVTLRCDPISGHDNLYWYRRVMGKEIKFLLHFVKESKQDESGMPNNRFLAERTGGTYSTLKVQPAELEDSGVYFCASSQAGGYYGYTFGSGTRLTVV.

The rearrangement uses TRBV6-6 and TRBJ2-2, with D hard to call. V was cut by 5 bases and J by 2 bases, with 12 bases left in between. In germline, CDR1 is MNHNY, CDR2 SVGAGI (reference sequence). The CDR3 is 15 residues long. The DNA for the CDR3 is TGTGCCAGCAGTCCACCGACAACCAACACCGGGGAGCTGTTTTTT. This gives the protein CASSPPTTNTGELFF.

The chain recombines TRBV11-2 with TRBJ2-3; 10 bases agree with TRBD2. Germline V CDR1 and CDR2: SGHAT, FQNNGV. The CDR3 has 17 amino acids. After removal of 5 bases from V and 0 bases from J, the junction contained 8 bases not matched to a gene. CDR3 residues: CASSLASGGTSTDTQYF. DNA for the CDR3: TGTGCCAGCAGCCTGGCTAGCGGGGGAACTAGCACAGATACGCAGTATTTT.

CDR3 bases: TGTGCCAGCAGCCAAGATACCGGGAGATTCTCGGATACGCAGTATTTT. Translation gives CASSQDTGRFSDTQYF. The chain has TRBV4-2 and TRBJ2-3, with D perhaps matching TRBD2 (6 bases). Trimming left V 0 bases short and J 6 bases short, with 16 bases between. CDR1 and CDR2 from the germline V gene are LGHNA and YNFKEQ. CDR3 size: 16 residues.

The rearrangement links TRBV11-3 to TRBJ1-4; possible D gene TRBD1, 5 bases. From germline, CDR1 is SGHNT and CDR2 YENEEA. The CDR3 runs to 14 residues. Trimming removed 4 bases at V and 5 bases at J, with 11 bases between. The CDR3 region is CASSWGGQNEKLFF. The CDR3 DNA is TGTGCCAGCAGCTGGGGCGGCCAAAATGAAAAACTGTTTTTT.

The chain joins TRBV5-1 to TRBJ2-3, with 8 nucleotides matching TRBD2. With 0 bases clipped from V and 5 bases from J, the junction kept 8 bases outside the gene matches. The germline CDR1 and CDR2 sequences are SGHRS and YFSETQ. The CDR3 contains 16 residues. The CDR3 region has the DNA TGCGCCAGCAGCTTGGAGGGTAGCGGGGTTGGAGATACGCAGTATTTT. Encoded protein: CASSLEGSGVGDTQYF.